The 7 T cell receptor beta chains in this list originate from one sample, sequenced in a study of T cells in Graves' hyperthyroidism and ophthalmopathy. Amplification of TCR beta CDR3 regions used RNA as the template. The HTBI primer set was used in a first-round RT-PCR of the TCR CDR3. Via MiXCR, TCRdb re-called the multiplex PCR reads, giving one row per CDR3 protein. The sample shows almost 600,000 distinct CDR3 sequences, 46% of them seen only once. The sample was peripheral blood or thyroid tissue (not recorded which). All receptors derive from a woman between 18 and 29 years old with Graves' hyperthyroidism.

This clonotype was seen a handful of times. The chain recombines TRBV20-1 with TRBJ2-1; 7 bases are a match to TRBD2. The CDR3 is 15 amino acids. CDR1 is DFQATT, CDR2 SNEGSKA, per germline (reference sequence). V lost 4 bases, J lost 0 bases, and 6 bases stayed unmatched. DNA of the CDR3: TGCAGTGCTATGACGCTAGCGGTCTCCTACAATGAGCAGTTCTTC. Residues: CSAMTLAVSYNEQFF.

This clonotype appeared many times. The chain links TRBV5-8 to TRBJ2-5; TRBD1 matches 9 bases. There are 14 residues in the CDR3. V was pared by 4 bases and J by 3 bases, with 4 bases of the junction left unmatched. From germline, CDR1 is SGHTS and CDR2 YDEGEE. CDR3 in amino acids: CASSRDRVKETQYF. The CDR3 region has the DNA TGTGCCAGCAGCCGGGACAGGGTAAAAGAGACCCAGTACTTC.

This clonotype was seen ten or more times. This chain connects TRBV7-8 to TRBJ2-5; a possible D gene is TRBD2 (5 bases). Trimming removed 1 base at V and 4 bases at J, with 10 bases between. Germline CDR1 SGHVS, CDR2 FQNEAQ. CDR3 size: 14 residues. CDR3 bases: TGTGCCAGCAGCTTAGTGAGGGTTGGAGAGACCCAGTACTTC. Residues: CASSLVRVGETQYF. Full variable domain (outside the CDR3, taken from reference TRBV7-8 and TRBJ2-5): GAGVSQSPRYKVAKRGQDVALRCDPISGHVSLFWYQQALGQGPEFLTYFQNEAQLDKSGLPSDRFFAERPEGSVSTLKIQRTQQEDSAVYLCASSLVRVGETQYFGPGTRLLVL.

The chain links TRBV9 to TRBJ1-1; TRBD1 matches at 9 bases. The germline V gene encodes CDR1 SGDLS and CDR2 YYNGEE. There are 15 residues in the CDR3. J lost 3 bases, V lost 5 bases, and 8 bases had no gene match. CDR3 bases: TGTGCCAGCAGTGATAATGACAGGGGGGACACTGAAGCTTTCTTT. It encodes CASSDNDRGDTEAFF.

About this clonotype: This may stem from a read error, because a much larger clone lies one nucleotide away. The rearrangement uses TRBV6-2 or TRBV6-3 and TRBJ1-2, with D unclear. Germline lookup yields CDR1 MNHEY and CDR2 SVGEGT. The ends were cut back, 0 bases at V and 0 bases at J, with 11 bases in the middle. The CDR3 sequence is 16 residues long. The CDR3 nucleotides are TGTGCCAGCAGTTACTCGATGGCCAGTACTAACTATGGCTACACCTTC. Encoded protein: CASSYSMASTNYGYTF.

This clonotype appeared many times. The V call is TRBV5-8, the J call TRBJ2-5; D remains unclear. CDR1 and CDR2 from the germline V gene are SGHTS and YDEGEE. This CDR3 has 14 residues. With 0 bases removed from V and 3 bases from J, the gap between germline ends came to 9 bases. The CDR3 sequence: CASSLDGREETQYF. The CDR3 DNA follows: TGTGCCAGCAGCTTGGATGGACGAGAAGAGACCCAGTACTTC.

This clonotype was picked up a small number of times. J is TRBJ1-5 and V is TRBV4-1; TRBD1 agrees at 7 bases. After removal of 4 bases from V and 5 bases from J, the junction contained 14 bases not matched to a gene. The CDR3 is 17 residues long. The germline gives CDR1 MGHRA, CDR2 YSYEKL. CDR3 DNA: TGCGCCAGCAGCCTTTCCCTCACAGGGGACGGGGATCAGCCCCAGCATTTT. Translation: CASSLSLTGDGDQPQHF.